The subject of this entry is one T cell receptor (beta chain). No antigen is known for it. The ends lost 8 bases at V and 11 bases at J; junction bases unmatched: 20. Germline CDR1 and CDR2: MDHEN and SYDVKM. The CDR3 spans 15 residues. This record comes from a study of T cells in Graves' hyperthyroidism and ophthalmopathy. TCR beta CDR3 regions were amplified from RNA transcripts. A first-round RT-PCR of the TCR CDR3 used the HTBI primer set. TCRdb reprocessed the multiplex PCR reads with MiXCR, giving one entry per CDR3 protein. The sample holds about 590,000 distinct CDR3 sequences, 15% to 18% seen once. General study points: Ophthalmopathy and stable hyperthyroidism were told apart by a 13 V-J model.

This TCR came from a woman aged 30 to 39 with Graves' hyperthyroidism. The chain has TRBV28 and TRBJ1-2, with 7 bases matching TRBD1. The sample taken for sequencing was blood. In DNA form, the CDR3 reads TGTGCCAGCCAGAACACAGGGGCGGCACCTATAGGATACACCTTC. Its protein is CASQNTGAAPIGYTF.